Listed below are T cell receptor beta chains from one sample, sequenced in a study of blood T cells in healthy people across ages. TCRdb reanalysed the 5' RACE reads using MiXCR and keeps one entry per CDR3 protein. In the table there are nearly 1 million distinct CDR3 sequences, just over 50% of which are singletons. The sample comprised blood. Receptor source: a woman aged 60-75 years in good health. Each CDR3 is given with its conserved first and last residue. D genes are given only for firm matches. Clone size is given for some rows only: seen once, a few or many times, or a class if the clone is expanded.

clone_size j_call v_call d_call cdr3_aa cdr3_nt
few TRBJ2-7 TRBV5-1 . CASSPGAPLFYEQYF TGCGCCAGCAGCCCAGGGGCACCGCTCTTCTACGAGCAGTACTTC
. TRBJ1-1 TRBV7-9 . CASIRAANTEAFF TGTGCCAGCATAAGGGCAGCGAACACTGAAGCTTTCTTT
. TRBJ2-7 TRBV11-2 . CASSLDRGQYF TGTGCCAGCAGCTTAGACCGGGGGCAGTACTTC
many TRBJ2-5 TRBV14 . CASSQDQGREQYF TGTGCCAGCAGCCAAGATCAGGGAAGGGAGCAGTACTTC
. TRBJ1-2 TRBV27 TRBD1 CASSPSWGDRGNYGYTF TGTGCCAGCAGTCCCTCGTGGGGGGACAGGGGAAATTATGGCTACACCTTC
. TRBJ2-5 TRBV3-1 . CASSHIETPVYQETQYF TGTGCCAGCAGCCATATAGAGACTCCTGTGTACCAAGAGACCCAGTACTTC
many TRBJ2-7 TRBV12-3/TRBV12-4 TRBD1 CASRMTGSYEQYF TGTGCCAGCAGGATGACAGGGTCCTACGAGCAGTACTTC
. TRBJ2-7 TRBV29-1 TRBD1 CSVARGQGNEQYF TGCAGCGTCGCCAGAGGACAGGGGAACGAGCAGTACTTC
. TRBJ2-1 TRBV7-2 TRBD2 CASSLAAGGLRPAYNEQFF TGTGCCAGCAGCTTAGCCGCGGGAGGGCTCCGTCCAGCCTACAATGAGCAGTTCTTC
. TRBJ1-5 TRBV30 . CAGRVGNQPQHF TGTGCCGGAAGGGTTGGCAATCAGCCCCAGCATTTT
. TRBJ2-7 TRBV20-1 . CSASLGRFEQYF TGCAGTGCCAGTTTGGGGCGTTTCGAGCAGTACTTC
. TRBJ1-6 TRBV27 . CATRDRFFSPLHF TGTGCCACCAGAGACAGGTTCTTTTCACCCCTCCACTTT
. TRBJ1-2 TRBV7-9 TRBD1 CASSPILTGDGYTF TGTGCCAGCAGCCCAATATTGACAGGGGATGGCTACACCTTC
. TRBJ2-7 TRBV20-1 . CSARDPVDKVDEQYF TGCAGTGCTAGAGATCCGGTGGACAAGGTTGACGAGCAGTACTTC
. TRBJ2-7 TRBV29-1 TRBD2 CSVGRLAGVGEQYF TGCAGCGTGGGACGACTAGCGGGAGTGGGTGAGCAGTACTTC
. TRBJ2-5 TRBV18 TRBD1 CASSPLGQGYGETQYF TGTGCCAGCTCACCACTGGGACAGGGGTATGGAGAGACCCAGTACTTC
. TRBJ2-7 TRBV20-1 . CSAAQGLPYEQYF TGCAGTGCCGCCCAGGGGCTTCCCTACGAGCAGTACTTC
few TRBJ2-3 TRBV25-1 TRBD1 CASRGTPGQGRTDTQYF TGTGCCAGCAGGGGCACCCCGGGACAGGGCCGCACAGATACGCAGTATTTT
few TRBJ2-7 TRBV20-1 TRBD2 CSASFYLAGSAYEQYF TGCAGTGCTAGCTTTTATCTAGCGGGGAGCGCCTACGAGCAGTACTTC
few TRBJ2-3 TRBV29-1 TRBD2 CSADWREGDTQYF TGCAGCGCGGATTGGCGGGAGGGAGATACGCAGTATTTT
. TRBJ2-5 TRBV3-1 TRBD1 CASSHATGGAETQYF TGTGCCAGCAGCCACGCGACAGGGGGCGCGGAGACCCAGTACTTC
. TRBJ2-3 TRBV12-3/TRBV12-4 TRBD2 CASSLAGGNPDTQYF TGTGCCAGCAGCTTAGCGGGAGGGAATCCAGATACGCAGTATTTT
. TRBJ1-1 TRBV28 . CASSLCLTGRRCAEAFF TGTGCCAGCAGTTTATGCTTGACGGGACGTAGGTGCGCTGAAGCTTTCTTT
. TRBJ2-3 TRBV20-1 TRBD2 CSARDPASGSGDTQYF TGCAGTGCTAGAGATCCGGCTAGCGGGAGTGGAGATACGCAGTATTTT
few TRBJ1-2 TRBV3-1 TRBD1 CASSHGTGGHYGYTF TGTGCCAGCAGCCATGGGACAGGGGGTCACTATGGCTACACCTTC
. TRBJ1-5 TRBV3-1 TRBD1 CASSFGQAPNQPQHF TGTGCCAGCAGCTTCGGACAGGCCCCTAATCAGCCCCAGCATTTT
many TRBJ2-5 TRBV20-1 TRBD2 CSAGTGLAGVRRETQYF TGCAGTGCCGGCACGGGACTAGCGGGAGTTCGGCGGGAGACCCAGTACTTC
few TRBJ1-2 TRBV6-2/TRBV6-3 . CASSYSRGNYGYTF TGTGCCAGCAGTTACTCTCGAGGGAACTATGGCTACACCTTC
many TRBJ2-7 TRBV20-1 TRBD1 CSASPGTGGGYEQYF TGCAGTGCTAGCCCCGGGACAGGAGGAGGTTACGAGCAGTACTTC
. TRBJ2-7 TRBV2 TRBD2 CASNGLVGEQYF TGTGCCAGCAATGGACTAGTTGGCGAGCAGTACTTC
once TRBJ2-1 TRBV7-2 . CASSLSPGLATNKQFF TGTGCCAGCAGCTTATCTCCGGGACTTGCGACGAATAAGCAGTTCTTC
. TRBJ2-7 TRBV7-2 . CASSFSFSRPIEQYF TGTGCCAGCAGCTTCAGTTTTAGCAGGCCCATCGAGCAGTACTTC
. TRBJ2-3 TRBV27 . CASSPEGYDTQYF TGTGCCAGCAGCCCCGAAGGTTATGATACGCAGTATTTT
. TRBJ2-4 TRBV21-1 . CASSSDRENIQYF TGTGCCAGCAGCAGTGACAGGGAAAACATTCAGTACTTC
. TRBJ2-7 TRBV2 TRBD2 CASRTSGSYSEQYF TGTGCCAGCCGAACTAGCGGGAGCTATAGCGAGCAGTACTTC
many TRBJ2-7 TRBV11-3 TRBD2 CASSIGGLAGVYEQYF TGTGCCAGCAGCATAGGCGGACTAGCGGGAGTCTACGAGCAGTACTTC
few TRBJ1-2 TRBV4-3 . CASSQDPAAAYGYTF TGCGCCAGCAGCCAAGATCCGGCAGCAGCGTATGGCTACACCTTC
few TRBJ2-5 TRBV6-1 . CASSELGPRETQYF TGTGCCAGCAGTGAACTAGGACCGAGAGAGACCCAGTACTTC
large TRBJ2-1 TRBV20-1 TRBD2 CSGLARTSEYNEQFF TGCAGTGGTCTAGCCCGGACTAGCGAGTACAATGAGCAGTTCTTC
. TRBJ2-3 TRBV20-1 . CSAHSPFLGTAPTDTQYF TGCAGTGCTCACTCGCCCTTCCTCGGGACCGCTCCCACAGATACGCAGTATTTT
. TRBJ1-3 TRBV4-1 . CASSQDRMDSGNTIYF TGCGCCAGCAGCCAAGATCGGATGGACTCTGGAAACACCATATATTTT
. TRBJ2-1 TRBV6-2/TRBV6-3 TRBD2 CASNRLAGVGNEQFF TGTGCCAGCAACAGACTAGCGGGAGTGGGTAATGAGCAGTTCTTC
. TRBJ2-7 TRBV6-6 TRBD1 CASSYSGTGLGEQYF TGTGCCAGCAGTTACTCCGGGACAGGGTTGGGCGAGCAGTACTTC
. TRBJ2-6 TRBV18 . CASSSLQKGANVLTF TGTGCCAGCTCATCGCTCCAAAAGGGGGCCAACGTCCTGACTTTC
. TRBJ2-5 TRBV4-2 . CASSQGPGVQETQYF TGTGCCAGCAGCCAAGGCCCTGGGGTCCAAGAGACCCAGTACTTC
. TRBJ2-7 TRBV29-1 . CSGGLVEQYF TGCAGCGGTGGGCTAGTCGAGCAGTACTTC
. TRBJ2-3 TRBV4-1 . CAGSQGRTPDTQYF TGCGCAGGCAGCCAAGGGCGGACTCCTGATACGCAGTATTTT
. TRBJ2-7 TRBV7-2 TRBD2 CASSLEVGLAGGYEQYF TGTGCCAGCAGCTTAGAGGTGGGACTAGCGGGAGGCTACGAGCAGTACTTC
. TRBJ2-3 TRBV7-2 TRBD1 CASIRDRVQDTQYF TGTGCCTCTATCCGGGACAGGGTGCAAGATACGCAGTATTTT
. TRBJ2-1 TRBV7-9 . CASSLARPVWSDEQFF TGTGCCAGCAGCTTAGCAAGGCCAGTATGGTCCGATGAGCAGTTCTTC
. TRBJ2-2 TRBV24-1 . CATSDLRFGHAGELFF TGTGCCACCAGTGATTTGCGATTTGGGCATGCCGGGGAGCTGTTTTTT
. TRBJ1-2 TRBV4-1 . CAGTGSYGYTF TGCGCCGGCACAGGGTCCTATGGCTACACCTTC
once TRBJ2-1 TRBV20-1 . CSAMSGPTSYNEQFF TGCAGTGCTATGAGCGGGCCCACCTCCTACAATGAGCAGTTCTTC
few TRBJ2-3 TRBV10-3 . CAISNLDSPGGDTQYF TGTGCCATCAGTAACTTGGACAGCCCAGGGGGGGATACGCAGTATTTT
many TRBJ2-5 TRBV20-1 . CSARGGETQYF TGCAGTGCTAGAGGCGGAGAGACCCAGTACTTC